The 20 T cell receptor beta chains reported below all come from one sample, sequenced in a study of OX40 agonist ivuxolimab in advanced cancers. Clones were sequenced by immunoSEQ multiplex PCR, and TCRdb holds only the in-frame ones, with some missing. The top ten clones hold roughly 22% of a sample with 60,000 to 100,000 clones, around 94% of them seen once. The starting material was CD4+ or CD8+ T cells sorted from blood, obtained in a trial of the OX40 agonist ivuxolimab. Every receptor here comes from an adult with an advanced solid tumor such as melanoma, head and neck, liver or kidney cancer.

The rearrangement uses TRBV15 and TRBJ2-3, with 10 bases aligning to TRBD1. The ends lost 5 bases at V and 1 base at J; junction bases unmatched: 18. The CDR3 sequence is 20 residues long. Germline values: CDR1 LNHNV, CDR2 YYDKDF (reference sequence). The CDR3: CATSGGRGTGAYYGTDTQYF. The CDR3 nucleotides read TGTGCCACCAGCGGGGGCCGCGGGACAGGGGCCTATTATGGCACAGATACGCAGTATTTT.

V is TRBV27 and J is TRBJ2-7; TRBD1 might be the D (6 bases). The germline CDR1 and CDR2 sequences are MNHEY and SMNVEV (reference sequence). Trimming left V 3 bases short and J 1 base short, with 7 bases between. The CDR3 loop spans 13 amino acids. As DNA, the CDR3 is TGTGCCAGCAGTTTGACAGGATCCTACGAGCAGTACTTC. Its protein product is CASSLTGSYEQYF.

For the CDR3, the DNA is TGTGCCAGCAGTTTAGGGGTGAGGAATCAGCCCCAGCATTTT. Encoded protein: CASSLGVRNQPQHF. The chain is built from TRBV27 and TRBJ1-5; D is unresolved. The CDR3 sequence is 14 residues long. Per the germline V gene, CDR1 is MNHEY and CDR2 is SMNVEV (reference sequence). Trimming removed 2 bases from V and 4 bases from J, with 9 bases in between.

This clone was recorded once. J is TRBJ2-2 and V is TRBV7-9; D gene unclear. This CDR3 spans 15 amino acids. Trimming took 1 base from V and 0 from J, leaving 6 bases between them. Germline CDR1 SEHNR, CDR2 FQNEAQ (reference sequence). DNA for the CDR3: TGTGCCAGCAGCTTAGTGGGGACGAACACCGGGGAGCTGTTTTTT. Its protein product is CASSLVGTNTGELFF.

This sequence joins TRBV5-6 and TRBJ1-5; D call uncertain. Germline loops: CDR1 SGHDT, CDR2 YYEEEE. The ends were cut back, 4 bases at V and 6 bases at J, with 11 bases in the middle. There are 13 residues in the CDR3. CDR3 bases: TGTGCCAGCAGCCCTGGTTTAACTCAGCCCCAGCATTTT. It encodes CASSPGLTQPQHF.

In its sample, this clone was seen a few times. This sequence joins TRBV4-1 and TRBJ1-5; TRBD1 matches at 8 bases. The CDR3 contains 14 residues. Germline V gene data show CDR1 as MGHRA and CDR2 as YSYEKL. J lost 4 bases, V lost 2 bases, and 1 base had no gene match. This CDR3 reads CASSQRQGNQPQHF. The CDR3 region has the DNA TGCGCCAGCAGCCAACGACAGGGGAATCAGCCCCAGCATTTT.

Points on this clone: Different DNA sequences within this sample yield the same CDR3. The rearrangement joins TRBV5-1 to TRBJ2-5; a possible D gene is TRBD2 (5 bases). This CDR3 has 14 residues. Deletions cut 2 bases from V and 5 bases from J, with 13 bases between. Germline V CDR1 and CDR2: SGHRS, YFSETQ. CDR3 sequence: CASSLEGRRETQYF. In DNA, the CDR3 is TGCGCCAGCAGCTTAGAGGGTCGTCGGGAGACCCAGTACTTC.

The chain recombines TRBV7-9 with TRBJ1-6; D possibly corresponds to TRBD1 (6 bases). Trimming removed 4 bases from V and 2 bases from J, with 18 bases in between. CDR3 length: 18 amino acids. Germline CDR1 reads SEHNR; CDR2 reads FQNEAQ (reference sequence). CDR3: CASSYTEIRGPYNSPLHF. The CDR3 bases are TGTGCCAGCAGCTACACCGAGATCAGGGGACCCTATAATTCACCCCTCCACTTT.

V is TRBV5-6 and J is TRBJ1-5, with D possibly being TRBD1 (6 bases). V was pared by 1 base and J by 4 bases, with 9 bases between. Germline CDR1 is SGHDT and CDR2 is YYEEEE. The CDR3 contains 14 residues. This CDR3 is CASSLMTGNQPQHF. CDR3 in DNA: TGTGCCAGCAGCTTGATGACAGGAAATCAGCCCCAGCATTTT. Full variable domain (remainder filled in from reference TRBV5-6 and TRBJ1-5): DAGVTQSPTHLIKTRGQQVTLRCSPKSGHDTVSWYQQALGQGPQFIFQYYEEEERQRGNFPDRFSGHQFPNYSSELNVNALLLGDSALYLCASSLMTGNQPQHFGDGTRLSIL.

V and J are TRBV27 and TRBJ2-1; 12 bases fit TRBD2. V shed 5 bases and J 0 bases; nucleotides not matched to a gene: 5. Germline CDR1 MNHEY, CDR2 SMNVEV (reference sequence). The length of the CDR3 is 17 residues. DNA of the CDR3: TGTGCCAGCAGTCCACCGGGACTAGCGGGCTCCTACAATGAGCAGTTCTTC. Its translation: CASSPPGLAGSYNEQFF.

This clone appeared once. The rearrangement links TRBV19 to TRBJ2-7; 8 bases are shared with TRBD2. J was trimmed by 6 bases and V by 1 base; bases with no gene match: 8. Germline values: CDR1 LNHDA, CDR2 SQIVND (reference sequence). The CDR3 extends over 15 amino acids. Here the CDR3 DNA reads TGTGCCAGTAGTATAGCGGGGGGGAGTTCCCTCGAGCAGTACTTC. As protein: CASSIAGGSSLEQYF.

J is TRBJ2-5 and V is TRBV2; TRBD2 matches 14 bases. Trimming at V came to 9 bases and at J to 5 bases, leaving 20 bases not matched to a gene. The CDR3 runs to 19 residues. Germline values: CDR1 SNHLY, CDR2 FYNNEI. CDR3: CASVTVPPTSGGALETQYF. The CDR3 DNA is TGTGCCAGTGTTACAGTGCCCCCGACTAGCGGGGGGGCCCTGGAGACCCAGTACTTC.

This chain connects TRBV27 to TRBJ2-5, with 13 bases aligning to TRBD2. The J call may be mistaken, given a closer DNA end match to TRBJ2-7. The CDR3 sequence is 15 residues long. The V gene's germline CDR1 is MNHEY and CDR2 SMNVEV (reference sequence). The CDR3 protein is CASSVGLAGVYEQYF. CDR3 DNA: TGTGCCAGCAGCGTAGGACTAGCGGGGGTCTACGAGCAGTACTTC.

The rearrangement links TRBV27 to TRBJ2-1; 7 nucleotides align to TRBD1. This CDR3 contains 13 residues. V lost 10 bases and J lost 6; bases outside the gene matches: 9. Per germline, CDR1 MNHEY and CDR2 SMNVEV (reference sequence). CDR3 amino acids: CATRTGAINEQFF. CDR3 in DNA: TGTGCCACCCGAACAGGGGCAATCAATGAGCAGTTCTTC.

This clone was picked up a small number of times. V gene TRBV7-9 combines with J gene TRBJ2-7, with D maybe TRBD1 (5 bases). V lost 4 bases and J lost 3, with 13 bases in between. The CDR3 totals 14 residues. The germline V gene has CDR1 SEHNR and CDR2 FQNEAQ (reference sequence). This CDR3 reads CASSWEGVDYEQYF. DNA for the CDR3: TGTGCCAGCAGCTGGGAAGGGGTCGACTACGAGCAGTACTTC.

The V gene is TRBV13, the J gene TRBJ1-2; TRBD1 matches at 7 bases. With V trimmed by 5 bases and J by 0 bases, 6 bases remained unmatched. The CDR3 runs to 15 residues. The germline CDR1 and CDR2 sequences are PRHDT and FYEKMQ (reference sequence). The DNA for the CDR3 is TGTGCCAGCAGCCCTGACAGGGAAACTAACTATGGCTACACCTTC. Its protein is CASSPDRETNYGYTF.

V usage is TRBV6-5 and J usage is TRBJ2-3, with D perhaps matching TRBD1 (6 bases). CDR3 length: 16 amino acids. The ends were cut back, 4 bases at V and 4 bases at J, with 18 bases in the middle. Per germline, CDR1 MNHEY and CDR2 SVGAGI. The CDR3: CASSSDLQGLADTQYF. CDR3 nucleotide sequence: TGTGCCAGCAGTTCCGATTTGCAGGGGTTAGCAGATACGCAGTATTTT.

The chain uses TRBV7-2 and TRBJ1-3, with 9 bases lining up with TRBD1. With 5 bases clipped from V and 3 bases from J, the junction kept 14 bases outside the gene matches. The germline V gene encodes CDR1 SGHTA and CDR2 FQGNSA. The CDR3 runs to 18 residues. The DNA for the CDR3 is TGTGCCAGCAGCGCCCCGGACAGGGGCTGGGAGAGTGGAAACACCATATATTTT. Translation: CASSAPDRGWESGNTIYF.

The gene calls are TRBV15 and TRBJ2-2; no clear D. The V end lost 0 bases, the J end lost 6 bases, and 11 bases lay between the germline ends. CDR1 is LNHNV and CDR2 is YYDKDF in the germline V gene (reference sequence). CDR3 length equals 15 residues. In DNA, the CDR3 is TGTGCCACCAGCAGAGATCTCGGGTCCCCCGGGGAGCTGTTTTTT. Its protein is CATSRDLGSPGELFF.

The chain joins TRBV13 to TRBJ2-7; 8 bases agree with TRBD2. The CDR3 has 16 amino acids. Per the germline V gene, CDR1 is PRHDT and CDR2 is FYEKMQ (reference sequence). Losses at the gene ends were 1 base for V and 6 bases for J; bases not matched to a gene: 11. CDR3: CASSLVSGRATVEQYF. CDR3 bases: TGTGCCAGCAGCTTAGTTTCCGGGAGGGCAACCGTCGAGCAGTACTTC. The full variable domain, with the rest looked up from reference TRBV13 and TRBJ2-7, is AAGVIQSPRHLIKEKRETATLKCYPIPRHDTVYWYQQGPGQDPQFLISFYEKMQSDKGSIPDRFSAQQFSDYHSELNMSSLELGDSALYFCASSLVSGRATVEQYFGPGTRLTVT.